The rows below give T cell receptor beta chains drawn from one sample of a study of cytomegalovirus exposure and HLA in healthy donors. TCRdb's copy holds only in-frame clones and misses some; the assay was immunoSEQ multiplex PCR. The table records around 99,000 clones, around three quarters of them present only once. Specimen: PBMCs. Receptors originate from a male donor in good health and CMV-seronegative. The CDR3 runs from the conserved cysteine through the conserved F or W. The D gene is left open where the match is weak.

>-|TRBV9|TRBJ1-2
CASSAPGETVYGYTF
>-|TRBV5-1|TRBJ2-1
CASSFAGRNNEQFF
>-|TRBV13|TRBJ1-3
CASSLAGRGSGNTIYF
>-|TRBV28|TRBJ2-4
CASSLRDPRAKNIQYF
>-|TRBV7-2|TRBJ2-2
CASSLLTGELFF
>TRBD2|TRBV6-5|TRBJ2-7
CASSLTSGRSHEQYF
>-|TRBV29-1|TRBJ2-5
CSVPTYTTQETQYF
>-|TRBV27|TRBJ2-2
CASTTTGELFF
>-|TRBV9|TRBJ2-1
CASSVTGAGNEQFF
>-|TRBV4-1|TRBJ2-7
CASSQGGGTAYYEQYF
>TRBD1|TRBV5-1|TRBJ2-5
CASSPLPGTGEETQYF
>TRBD2|TRBV5-1|TRBJ2-1
CASSLELAGVNEQFF
>-|TRBV5-1|TRBJ1-4
CATRAGSGEKLFF